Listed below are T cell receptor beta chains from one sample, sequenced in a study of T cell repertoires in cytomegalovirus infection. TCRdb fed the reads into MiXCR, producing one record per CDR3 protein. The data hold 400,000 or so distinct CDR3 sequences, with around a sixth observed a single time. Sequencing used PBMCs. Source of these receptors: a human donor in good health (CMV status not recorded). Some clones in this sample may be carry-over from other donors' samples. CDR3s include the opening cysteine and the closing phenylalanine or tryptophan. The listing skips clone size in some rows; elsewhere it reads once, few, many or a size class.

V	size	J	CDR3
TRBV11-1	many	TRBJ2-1	CASSGRFSDEQFF
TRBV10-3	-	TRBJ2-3	CAISSTDTQYF
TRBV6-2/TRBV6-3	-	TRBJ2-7	CASSQVGLLSYEQYF
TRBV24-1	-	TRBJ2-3	CATQRDGSTDTQYF
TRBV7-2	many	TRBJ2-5	CASSYRYQETQYF
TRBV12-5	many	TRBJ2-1	CASAEYPDNEQFF
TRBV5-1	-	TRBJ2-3	CASSFSGGDDTQYF
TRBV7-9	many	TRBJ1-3	CASSSRGRNTIYF
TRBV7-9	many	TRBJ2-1	CASSHQQGYNEQFF
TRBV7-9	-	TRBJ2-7	CASSRDRGFSSYEQYF
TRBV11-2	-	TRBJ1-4	CASSLSLSAGYEKLFF
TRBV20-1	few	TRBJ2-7	CSAIRALGRREQYF
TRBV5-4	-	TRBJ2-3	CAKGQGPTDTQYF
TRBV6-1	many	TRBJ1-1	CASSEPFLGGNTEAFF
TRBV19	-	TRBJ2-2	CASSLRRTNTGELFF
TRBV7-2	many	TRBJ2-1	CASSPGLVSNEQFF
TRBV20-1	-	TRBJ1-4	CSVRTPPNEKLFF